Below are 27 T cell receptor beta chains sequenced from a single sample in a study of CD8 T cells in Susac syndrome. After extraction with the RNeasy kit, 0.5 to 1 ug of the RNA was reverse transcribed using random hexamers. TCRdb reanalysed the immunoSEQ multiplex PCR reads using MiXCR and keeps one entry per CDR3 protein. In the table there are 110,000 or so distinct CDR3 sequences, 80% to 95% of which are singletons. Material for sequencing was CD8+ T cells from PBMCs. Every receptor here comes from a human donor in good health.

The J gene is TRBJ2-3, the V gene TRBV5-6, with TRBD1 as a possible D gene (7 bases). V lost 5 bases to trimming and J lost 2 bases, with 15 bases between them. Germline assignment: CDR1 SGHDT and CDR2 YYEEEE. This CDR3 contains 15 residues. CDR3: CASSGGTEFTDTQYF. The CDR3 coding sequence is TGTGCCAGCAGTGGGGGGACAGAGTTCACAGATACGCAGTATTTT.

V usage is TRBV2 and J usage is TRBJ1-6, with D uncertain. From germline, CDR1 is SNHLY and CDR2 FYNNEI. This CDR3 is built from 15 residues. V dropped 3 bases and J dropped 0 bases, with 6 bases sitting between them. CDR3 sequence reads: CASSERSSYNSPLHF. The CDR3 DNA follows: TGTGCCAGCAGTGAGCGGAGCTCCTATAATTCACCCCTCCACTTT.

The chain combines TRBV20-1 with TRBJ2-6; D is possibly TRBD2 (6 bases). The CDR3 is made up of 16 amino acids. Germline CDR1 is DFQATT and CDR2 is SNEGSKA (reference sequence). Between the trimmed V and J ends, which lost 2 bases and 0 bases, there was a span of 11 bases. The CDR3 reads CSARWGGNSGANVLTF. CDR3 coding DNA: TGCAGTGCTAGATGGGGCGGGAACTCTGGGGCCAACGTCCTGACTTTC.

V is TRBV12-3 or TRBV12-4 and J is TRBJ2-4, with TRBD1 matching 12 bases. Germline trimming cut 6 bases from V and 6 bases from J; bases unmatched to any gene: 0. The CDR3 runs 13 residues. The CDR3 loop is CASRGQGANIQYF. In nucleotides, the CDR3 is TGTGCCAGCAGGGGACAGGGGGCAAACATTCAGTACTTC.

There are a few counts of this clonotype. The chain uses TRBV6-2 or TRBV6-3 and TRBJ2-7; no firm D call. The CDR3 is 15 residues long. Trimming removed 7 bases at V and 0 bases at J, with 16 bases between. Germline-derived CDR1 and CDR2 are MNHEY and SVGEGT. The CDR3 sequence is CASTPTVGSSYEQYF. CDR3 nucleotides: TGTGCCAGCACACCGACCGTGGGCAGCTCCTACGAGCAGTACTTC.

A note on this clonotype: A read error may produce the germline difference seen at one junction end. The chain carries TRBV5-1 and TRBJ2-4; D is possibly TRBD1 (5 bases). This CDR3 comprises 14 residues. Germline-derived CDR1 and CDR2 are SGHRS and YFSETQ. DNA of the CDR3: TGCGCCAGCAGATTGGACCAGGGTAACTACATTCAGTACTTC. Protein product: CASRLDQGNYIQYF. The full variable domain, rest sourced from reference TRBV5-1 and TRBJ2-4, is KAGVTQTPRYLIKTRGQQVTLSCSPISGHRSVSWYQQTPGQGLQFLFEYFSETQRNKGNFPGRFSGRQFSNSRSEMNVSTLELGDSALYLCASRLDQGNYIQYFGAGTRLSVL.

The rearrangement joins TRBV5-1 to TRBJ1-2; a possible D gene is TRBD1 (6 bases). This CDR3 comprises 13 residues. Per germline, CDR1 SGHRS and CDR2 YFSETQ. The V end lost 4 bases, the J end lost 8 bases, and 15 bases lay between the germline ends. CDR3 sequence (DNA): TGCGCCAGCAGCCTACAGGGCACAAGAGGCTACACCTTC. It yields the protein CASSLQGTRGYTF.

The chain employs TRBV7-2 and TRBJ1-2; no reliable D call. The germline CDR1 and CDR2 sequences are SGHTA and FQGNSA. CDR3 length: 12 residues. V was trimmed by 5 bases and J by 3 bases, leaving 7 bases between them. The DNA of the CDR3 is TGTGCCAGCAGCGGTAGGGACTATGGCTACACCTTC. Its protein product is CASSGRDYGYTF.

The chain uses TRBV10-3 and TRBJ2-5, with D tentatively TRBD2 (7 bases). The CDR3 runs 13 residues. The germline CDR1 and CDR2 sequences are ENHRY and SYGVKD. Trimming took 11 bases from V and 3 from J, leaving 16 bases between them. The CDR3 DNA reads TGTGCCTCCTCCCGGGGGGCCGAAGAGACCCAGTACTTC. The encoded protein is CASSRGAEETQYF.

The count of this clonotype is one. The chain joins TRBV7-6 to TRBJ2-5; 7 nucleotides match TRBD1. Germline V gene data show CDR1 as SGHVS and CDR2 as FNYEAQ. This CDR3 contains 13 residues. V dropped 1 base and J dropped 7; count of bases not matched to a gene: 3. In nucleotides, the CDR3 is TGTGCCAGCAGCTTAGGCGCAGGGGGGACCCAGTACTTC. This gives the protein CASSLGAGGTQYF.

The rearrangement joins TRBV12-3 or TRBV12-4 to TRBJ1-2; 11 bases align to TRBD1. Germline trimming cut 2 bases from V and 4 bases from J; bases unmatched to any gene: 9. The length of the CDR3 is 17 residues. The CDR3 loop is CASSLPPGQGGSYGYTF. The CDR3 nucleotides read TGTGCCAGCAGTTTACCGCCGGGACAGGGGGGATCCTATGGCTACACCTTC.

This clonotype was seen once. Written as DNA, the CDR3 is TGTGCCATCAGTCGCCAAGACAGGGGGCTGTCCGGGGAGCTGTTTTTT. Translating gives CAISRQDRGLSGELFF. The genes are TRBV10-3 and TRBJ2-2; 10 bases are shared with TRBD1. The germline V gene has CDR1 ENHRY and CDR2 SYGVKD. There are 16 residues in the CDR3. The V segment lost 5 bases and the J segment 6 bases; nucleotides outside the gene matches: 9.

In DNA form, the CDR3 reads TGTGCCAGCAGTTCAACGAGGACGGCCAATAACTATGGCTACACCTTC. It encodes CASSSTRTANNYGYTF. The rearrangement uses TRBV6-2 or TRBV6-3 and TRBJ1-2; no firm D call. Germline V gives CDR1 MNHEY, CDR2 SVGEGT. V dropped 4 bases and J dropped 1 base, with 16 bases sitting between them. There are 16 residues in the CDR3.

This chain connects TRBV12-3 or TRBV12-4 to TRBJ2-7; D is perhaps TRBD1 or TRBD2 (5 bases each). The CDR3 is made up of 14 amino acids. Trimming removed 2 bases from V and 3 bases from J, with 11 bases in between. CDR3 sequence (DNA): TGTGCCAGCAGTTTAATAAGTGGGGGCTACGAGCAGTACTTC. Amino acid sequence: CASSLISGGYEQYF.

This clonotype has just one count. The chain links TRBV4-3 to TRBJ2-2; D gene ambiguous. The CDR3 consists of 12 residues. Germline-derived CDR1 and CDR2 are LGHNA and YSLEER. V was shortened by 3 bases and J by 8 bases, with 7 bases between the two germline ends. The CDR3 loop is CASSHPQGELFF. The DNA of the CDR3 is TGCGCCAGCAGCCATCCGCAGGGGGAGCTGTTTTTT.

The gene calls are TRBV6-5 and TRBJ2-1, with a possible D match to TRBD2 (6 bases). The CDR3 runs 15 residues. V was cut by 6 bases and J by 7 bases, with 19 bases left in between. From germline, CDR1 is MNHEY and CDR2 SVGAGI. The CDR3 sequence: CASSSPGGSKNEQFF. CDR3 DNA: TGTGCCAGCAGCTCCCCCGGGGGTAGTAAGAATGAGCAGTTCTTC.

In its sample, this clonotype was seen a few times. The rearrangement uses TRBV6-5 and TRBJ2-7; the match to TRBD2 covers 13 bases. The germline CDR1 and CDR2 sequences are MNHEY and SVGAGI. The V and J ends lost 5 bases and 7 bases, in that order; junction bases with no gene match: 8. The CDR3 runs to 15 residues. CDR3 protein: CASSRLAGGSGEQYF. CDR3 nucleotide sequence: TGTGCCAGCAGTCGACTAGCGGGAGGATCGGGGGAGCAGTACTTC.

The V call is TRBV27, the J call TRBJ2-5, with D perhaps matching TRBD1 (6 bases). With 9 bases removed from V and 9 bases from J, the gap between germline ends came to 26 bases. There are 15 residues in the CDR3. Per the germline V gene, CDR1 is MNHEY and CDR2 is SMNVEV (reference sequence). CDR3 region: CASRLRDRNVLPQYF. In DNA form, the CDR3 reads TGTGCCAGTCGACTGAGAGACAGGAACGTGCTTCCCCAGTACTTC.

This rearrangement joins TRBV6-2 or TRBV6-3 to TRBJ1-2, with TRBD1 matching over 9 bases. V lost 6 bases, J lost 1 base, and 18 bases stayed unmatched. The CDR3 sequence is 19 residues long. The V gene's germline CDR1 is MNHEY and CDR2 SVGEGT. The CDR3 here is CASSLDGTGRFELNYGYTF. CDR3 sequence (DNA): TGTGCCAGCAGCCTCGACGGGACAGGGAGGTTTGAGCTTAACTATGGCTACACCTTC.

This chain connects TRBV3-1 to TRBJ2-1, with 7 positions matching TRBD1. Germline V gene data show CDR1 as LGHDT and CDR2 as YNNKEL (reference sequence). The CDR3 is 16 residues long. V shed 3 bases, J shed 0 bases, and the junction held 5 bases outside the gene matches. CDR3 DNA sequence: TGTGCCAGCAGCCATAAGACAGGGAGCTCCTACAATGAGCAGTTCTTC. This encodes CASSHKTGSSYNEQFF.

V gene TRBV7-8 combines with J gene TRBJ1-1; D not resolved. This CDR3 spans 15 amino acids. CDR1 is SGHVS and CDR2 is FQNEAQ in the germline V gene. Trimming pared 6 bases from V and 0 bases from J, leaving 14 bases between. CDR3 amino acids: CASSYLGGVNTEAFF. The CDR3 DNA reads as TGTGCCAGCAGTTATTTGGGCGGGGTGAACACTGAAGCTTTCTTT.

The genes are TRBV6-1 and TRBJ2-1; D ambiguous. CDR1 is MNHNS and CDR2 is SASEGT in the germline V gene. The V end lost 5 bases, the J end lost 5 bases, and 13 bases lay between the germline ends. This CDR3 region has 14 residues. As DNA, the CDR3 is TGTGCCAGCAGTCCCCGACTCCTAGACAATGAGCAGTTCTTC. Protein: CASSPRLLDNEQFF.

The chain recombines TRBV5-1 with TRBJ2-6; D unclear. From germline, CDR1 is SGHRS and CDR2 YFSETQ. The V and J ends lost 1 base and 0 bases respectively, with 14 bases between them. This CDR3 contains 18 residues. Here the CDR3 DNA reads TGCGCCAGCAGCTTGAAGGGCTCTGCGATCTCTGGGGCCAACGTCCTGACTTTC. Amino acids: CASSLKGSAISGANVLTF. Complete variable domain (other parts from reference TRBV5-1 and TRBJ2-6): KAGVTQTPRYLIKTRGQQVTLSCSPISGHRSVSWYQQTPGQGLQFLFEYFSETQRNKGNFPGRFSGRQFSNSRSEMNVSTLELGDSALYLCASSLKGSAISGANVLTFGAGSRLTVL.

The chain is built from TRBV6-2 or TRBV6-3 and TRBJ2-5; D not certain. CDR3 length equals 12 residues. Germline V gene sequence: CDR1 MNHEY, CDR2 SVGEGT. Trimming cost V 2 bases and J 5 bases, with 6 bases left between them. CDR3 bases: TGTGCCAGCAGTTACCCCCGGGAGACCCAGTACTTC. This encodes CASSYPRETQYF.

The chain links TRBV7-6 to TRBJ1-3, with D perhaps matching TRBD1 (5 bases). Germline loops: CDR1 SGHVS, CDR2 FNYEAQ. The CDR3 length is 17 residues. Trimming removed 0 bases at V and 1 base at J, with 13 bases between. In nucleotides, the CDR3 is TGTGCCAGCAGCTTAGCGGTGGGAGGGGCTTCTGGAAACACCATATATTTT. Translation gives CASSLAVGGASGNTIYF.

The chain is built from TRBV6-1 and TRBJ2-7; D not resolved. The length of the CDR3 is 10 residues. Trimming took off 3 bases at V and 3 bases at J, with 0 bases between the two ends. Germline V lookup: CDR1 MNHNS, CDR2 SASEGT. The CDR3 reads CASSDYEQYF. CDR3 in DNA: TGTGCCAGCAGTGACTACGAGCAGTACTTC.

The chain joins TRBV28 to TRBJ1-4; D is unclear. The germline gives CDR1 MDHEN, CDR2 SYDVKM. The CDR3 has 15 residues. Trimming took off 7 bases at V and 5 bases at J, with 17 bases between the two ends. CDR3 region: CASTPHEEGNEKLFF. CDR3 nucleotide sequence: TGTGCCAGCACCCCGCACGAGGAGGGAAATGAAAAACTGTTTTTT.